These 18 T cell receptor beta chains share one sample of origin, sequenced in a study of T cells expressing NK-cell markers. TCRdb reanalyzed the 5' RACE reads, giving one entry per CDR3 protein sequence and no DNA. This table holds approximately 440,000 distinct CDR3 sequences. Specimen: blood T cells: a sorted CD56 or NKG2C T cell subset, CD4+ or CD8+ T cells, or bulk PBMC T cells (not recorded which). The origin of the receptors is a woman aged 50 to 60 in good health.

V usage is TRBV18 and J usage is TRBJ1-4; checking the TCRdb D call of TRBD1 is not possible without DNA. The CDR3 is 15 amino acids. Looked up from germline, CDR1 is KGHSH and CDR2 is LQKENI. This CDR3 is CASSPERGASEKLFF.

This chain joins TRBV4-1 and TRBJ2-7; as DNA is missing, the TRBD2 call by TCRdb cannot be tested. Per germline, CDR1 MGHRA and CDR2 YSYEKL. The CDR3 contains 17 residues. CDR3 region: CASSQGASAKSSYEQYF.

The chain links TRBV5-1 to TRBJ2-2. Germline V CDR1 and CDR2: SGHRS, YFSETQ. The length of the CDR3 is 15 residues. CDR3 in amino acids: CASTVLSSGTGELFF.

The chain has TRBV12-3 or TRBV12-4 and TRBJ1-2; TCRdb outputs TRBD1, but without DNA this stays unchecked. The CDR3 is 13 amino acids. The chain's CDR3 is CASRQTGGYGYTF.

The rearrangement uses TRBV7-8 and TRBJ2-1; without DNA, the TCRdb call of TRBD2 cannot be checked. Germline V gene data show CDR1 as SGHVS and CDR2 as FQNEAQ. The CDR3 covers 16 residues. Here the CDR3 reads CASSPRDSGEGREQFF.

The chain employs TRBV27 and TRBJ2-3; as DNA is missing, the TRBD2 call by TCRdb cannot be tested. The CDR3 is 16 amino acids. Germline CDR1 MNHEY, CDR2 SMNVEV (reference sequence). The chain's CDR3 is CASTMGTSGSTDTQYF.

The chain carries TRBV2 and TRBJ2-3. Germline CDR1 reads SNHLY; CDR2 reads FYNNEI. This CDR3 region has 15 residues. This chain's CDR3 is CASIEMGLVADTQYF.

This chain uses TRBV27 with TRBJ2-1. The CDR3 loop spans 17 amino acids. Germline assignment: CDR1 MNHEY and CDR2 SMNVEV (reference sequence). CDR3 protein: CASSWSIDRGYYNEQFF.

The CDR3 loop reads CSVDGQGEGETQYF. The V call is TRBV29-1, the J call TRBJ2-5; TCRdb's D call, TRBD1, is unchecked because there is no DNA. Germline V gene data show CDR1 as SQVTM and CDR2 as ANQGSEA. The CDR3 consists of 14 residues.

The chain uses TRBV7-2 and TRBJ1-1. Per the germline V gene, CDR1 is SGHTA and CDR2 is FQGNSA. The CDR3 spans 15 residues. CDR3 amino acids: CASSLTGTRGTEAFF.

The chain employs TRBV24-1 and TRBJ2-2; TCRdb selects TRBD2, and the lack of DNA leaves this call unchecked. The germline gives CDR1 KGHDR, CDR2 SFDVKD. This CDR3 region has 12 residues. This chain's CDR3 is CATHSGSGELFF.

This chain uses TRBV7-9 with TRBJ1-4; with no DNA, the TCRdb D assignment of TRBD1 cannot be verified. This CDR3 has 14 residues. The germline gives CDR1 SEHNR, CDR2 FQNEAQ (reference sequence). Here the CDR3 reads CASSPGERNEKLFF.

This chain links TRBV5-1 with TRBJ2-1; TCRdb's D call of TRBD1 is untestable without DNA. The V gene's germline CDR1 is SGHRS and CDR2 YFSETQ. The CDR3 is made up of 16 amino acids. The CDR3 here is CASSHPGGGTNNEQFF. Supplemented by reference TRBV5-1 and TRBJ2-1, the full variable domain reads KAGVTQTPRYLIKTRGQQVTLSCSPISGHRSVSWYQQTPGQGLQFLFEYFSETQRNKGNFPGRFSGRQFSNSRSEMNVSTLELGDSALYLCASSHPGGGTNNEQFFGPGTRLTVL.

CDR3 region: CATSRPWRVSTDTQYF. The chain couples TRBV15 to TRBJ2-3; with no DNA, the TCRdb D assignment of TRBD2 cannot be verified. Germline CDR1 and CDR2: LNHNV and YYDKDF (reference sequence). The CDR3 spans 16 residues.

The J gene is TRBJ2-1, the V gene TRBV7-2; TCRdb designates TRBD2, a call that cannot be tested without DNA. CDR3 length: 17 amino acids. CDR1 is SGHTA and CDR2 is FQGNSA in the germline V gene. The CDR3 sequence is CASSLRGLAGGRNEQFF.

The CDR3 loop reads CASSLGGLTTGELFF. V usage is TRBV11-3 and J usage is TRBJ2-2; TCRdb indicates TRBD2, and absent DNA this call remains unverified. The CDR3 length is 15 residues. The germline V gene encodes CDR1 SGHNT and CDR2 YENEEA.

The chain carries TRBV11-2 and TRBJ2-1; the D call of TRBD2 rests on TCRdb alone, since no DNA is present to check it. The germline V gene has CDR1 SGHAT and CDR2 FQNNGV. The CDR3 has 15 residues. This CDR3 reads CASTRGGLAGSEQFF.

The CDR3 reads CASSRTGASGSPLHF. The chain uses TRBV5-6 and TRBJ1-6; TCRdb's D call, TRBD1, is unchecked because there is no DNA. Germline V gene lookup returns CDR1 SGHDT and CDR2 YYEEEE. There are 15 residues in the CDR3.